These 9 T cell receptor beta chains were all obtained from the same sample, sequenced in a study of control samples from healthy donors and cancer patients. The repertoire was sequenced with immunoSEQ multiplex PCR; TCRdb's copy has only in-frame clones and lacks some. The table has over 200,000 clones, about 80% seen once. Sequencing was done on a sample of PBMCs. These receptors were obtained from a woman aged 60 to 75 with lung cancer.

This chain uses TRBV6-5 with TRBJ1-5; possibly TRBD1 for D (5 bases). Per germline, CDR1 MNHEY and CDR2 SVGAGI. This CDR3 comprises 13 residues. V was pared by 4 bases and J by 4 bases, with 8 bases between. The CDR3 loop is CASSWDQNQPQHF. For the CDR3, the DNA is TGTGCCAGCAGTTGGGACCAGAATCAGCCCCAGCATTTT.

The chain uses TRBV27 and TRBJ1-1; D uncertain. This CDR3 is built from 13 residues. The V end was cut by 0 bases, the J end by 2 bases, with 4 bases between. Per the germline V gene, CDR1 is MNHEY and CDR2 is SMNVEV (reference sequence). For the CDR3, the DNA is TGTGCCAGCAGTTTATCGGTTAACACTGAAGCTTTCTTT. Protein sequence: CASSLSVNTEAFF.

As DNA, the CDR3 is TGCGCCAGCAGCCAAGATAAATCGGCCACCTACGAGCAGTACTTC. Protein sequence: CASSQDKSATYEQYF. The chain employs TRBV4-1 and TRBJ2-7; D not resolved. Per germline, CDR1 MGHRA and CDR2 YSYEKL. Trimming took off 0 bases at V and 2 bases at J, with 11 bases between the two ends. The CDR3 runs 15 residues.

Points on this clone: The junction departs from the called germline gene at one end, perhaps through a read error. This sequence joins TRBV6-1 and TRBJ2-5; a weak D match, TRBD1 (6 bases). Germline CDR1 reads MNHNS; CDR2 reads SASEGT. This CDR3 has 11 residues. The CDR3 region is CASSELGGHNF. DNA for the CDR3: TGTGCCAGCAGTGAACTAGGGGGACATAACTTC.

This clone was seen once. This rearrangement joins TRBV9 to TRBJ2-7; D is possibly TRBD1 (5 bases). The CDR3 is made up of 14 amino acids. Germline V gene lookup returns CDR1 SGDLS and CDR2 YYNGEE. The ends were cut back, 2 bases at V and 2 bases at J, with 11 bases in the middle. Here the CDR3 DNA reads TGTGCCAGCAGCGTCTCCGCAGGGACCTACGAGCAGTACTTC. This encodes CASSVSAGTYEQYF.

The CDR3 DNA follows: TGTGCCACCAAAGAAAAACTGTTTTTT. Protein sequence: CATKEKLFF. V gene TRBV24-1 combines with J gene TRBJ1-4; D is unresolved. The CDR3 totals 9 residues. V was trimmed by 8 bases and J by 8 bases, leaving 2 bases between them. CDR1 is KGHDR, CDR2 SFDVKD, per germline.

This rearrangement joins TRBV6-2 or TRBV6-3 to TRBJ1-5, with 8 bases fitting TRBD1. CDR3 length equals 15 residues. The trim removed 5 bases at V and 3 bases at J, leaving 6 bases unmatched. Per germline, CDR1 MNHEY and CDR2 SVGEGT. The CDR3: CASSLDRGNNQPQHF. The CDR3 nucleotides read TGTGCCAGCAGTCTAGACAGGGGTAACAATCAGCCCCAGCATTTT.

The rearrangement uses TRBV29-1 and TRBJ2-1; TRBD1 matches at 10 bases. CDR1 and CDR2 from the germline V gene are SQVTM and ANQGSEA. Losses at the gene ends were 8 bases for V and 9 bases for J; bases not matched to a gene: 13. The CDR3 consists of 14 residues. The CDR3 spells CSFPGQGIYSEQFF. The DNA of the CDR3 is TGCAGCTTCCCGGGACAGGGGATATATAGTGAGCAGTTCTTC.

This clone was observed once. The chain employs TRBV9 and TRBJ1-4; D gene unclear. The V end was cut by 0 bases, the J end by 2 bases, with 8 bases between. CDR1 SGDLS and CDR2 YYNGEE come from the germline V gene. This CDR3 contains 15 residues. DNA for the CDR3: TGTGCCAGCAGCGTAGGCACCGCCACTAATGAAAAACTGTTTTTT. Residues: CASSVGTATNEKLFF.